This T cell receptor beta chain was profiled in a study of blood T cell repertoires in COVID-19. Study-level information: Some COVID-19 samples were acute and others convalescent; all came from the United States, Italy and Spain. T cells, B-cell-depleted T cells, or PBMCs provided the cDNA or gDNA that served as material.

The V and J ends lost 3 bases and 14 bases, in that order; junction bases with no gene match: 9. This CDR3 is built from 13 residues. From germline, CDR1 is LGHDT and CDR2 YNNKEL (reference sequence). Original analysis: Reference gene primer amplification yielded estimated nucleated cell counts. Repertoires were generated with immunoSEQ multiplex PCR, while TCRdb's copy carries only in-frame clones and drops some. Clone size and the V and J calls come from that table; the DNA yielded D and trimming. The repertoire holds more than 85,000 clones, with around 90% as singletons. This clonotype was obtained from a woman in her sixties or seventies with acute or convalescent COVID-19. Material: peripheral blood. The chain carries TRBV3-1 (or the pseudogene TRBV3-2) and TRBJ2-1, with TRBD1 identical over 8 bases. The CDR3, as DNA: TGTGCCAGCAGCCAGACCGCAGGGGGCGCGGAGTTCTTC. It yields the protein CASSQTAGGAEFF.